The rows below give T cell receptor beta chains drawn from one sample of a study of PD-L1 blockade in urothelial cancer. Clones were sequenced by immunoSEQ multiplex PCR, and TCRdb holds only the in-frame ones, with some missing. The table includes tens of thousands of clones, just over 35% detected once. The sample in question was tumor tissue, obtained before atezolizumab (anti-PD-L1) treatment. The source of these receptors is a man aged 60-69 years with urothelial cancer. Both conserved end residues are part of each CDR3. The D gene is left open where the match is weak. The listing skips clone size in some rows; elsewhere it reads once, few, many or a size class.

D gene: -
clone size: -
V gene: TRBV5-1
J gene: TRBJ1-2
CDR3 DNA: TGCGCCAGCAGACGAAACGTGGGGGGCGAAGGCTACACCTTC
CDR3 protein: CASRRNVGGEGYTF

D gene: -
clone size: -
V gene: TRBV19
J gene: TRBJ2-6
CDR3 DNA: TGTGCCAGTAGTACATTCACCTCTGGGGCCAACGTCCTGACTTTC
CDR3 protein: CASSTFTSGANVLTF

D gene: -
clone size: -
V gene: TRBV15
J gene: TRBJ1-4
CDR3 DNA: TGTGCCACCAGCAGAGATTTGGGACATATTAATGAAAAACTGTTTTTT
CDR3 protein: CATSRDLGHINEKLFF

D gene: -
clone size: -
V gene: TRBV18
J gene: TRBJ2-7
CDR3 DNA: TGTGCCAGCTCAGCCAGTTTTAGCTCCTACGAGCAGTACTTC
CDR3 protein: CASSASFSSYEQYF

D gene: TRBD2
clone size: -
V gene: TRBV29-1
J gene: TRBJ2-3
CDR3 DNA: TGCAGCGTTGAACGAGTGTGGACTAGCGGGGGGGCAGATACGCAGTATTTT
CDR3 protein: CSVERVWTSGGADTQYF

D gene: -
clone size: -
V gene: TRBV5-1
J gene: TRBJ2-1
CDR3 DNA: TGCGCCAGCAGCCCCGGCACACAAGTCAATGAGCAGTTCTTC
CDR3 protein: CASSPGTQVNEQFF

D gene: -
clone size: few
V gene: TRBV4-1
J gene: TRBJ2-5
CDR3 DNA: TGCGCCAGCAGCCAAGATCTATGGCAGATCCAAGAGACCCAGTACTTC
CDR3 protein: CASSQDLWQIQETQYF

D gene: -
clone size: few
V gene: TRBV30
J gene: TRBJ1-3
CDR3 DNA: TGTGCCTGGAATCTACAAGGACGGCTCTCTGGAAACACCATATATTTT
CDR3 protein: CAWNLQGRLSGNTIYF

D gene: -
clone size: -
V gene: TRBV28
J gene: TRBJ2-7
CDR3 DNA: TGTGCCAGCAGGTTCGGGGATAGGGCCTACGAGCAGTACTTC
CDR3 protein: CASRFGDRAYEQYF

D gene: -
clone size: -
V gene: TRBV5-1
J gene: TRBJ2-3
CDR3 DNA: TGCGCCAGCAGCTTGGGGAGGGGGGCAGATACGCAGTATTTT
CDR3 protein: CASSLGRGADTQYF

D gene: -
clone size: many
V gene: TRBV9
J gene: TRBJ1-1
CDR3 DNA: TGTGCCAGCAGGGGGGCCAGGAACACTGAAGCTTTCTTT
CDR3 protein: CASRGARNTEAFF

D gene: -
clone size: -
V gene: TRBV19
J gene: TRBJ2-4
CDR3 DNA: TGTGCCGTCGGTGGGGGCGATACTCTAGCCAAAAACATTCAGTACTTC
CDR3 protein: CAVGGGDTLAKNIQYF

D gene: -
clone size: -
V gene: TRBV18
J gene: TRBJ2-7
CDR3 DNA: TGTGCCAGCTCACCACGGGTCTCTAACGAGCAGTACTTC
CDR3 protein: CASSPRVSNEQYF

D gene: -
clone size: -
V gene: TRBV29-1
J gene: TRBJ1-1
CDR3 DNA: TGCAGCGTCCCGAAGGGCAGACTGAACACTGAAGCTTTCTTT
CDR3 protein: CSVPKGRLNTEAFF

D gene: -
clone size: many
V gene: TRBV11-3
J gene: TRBJ2-2
CDR3 DNA: TGTGCCAGCAGCTTAAAAGGGTACACCGGGGAGCTGTTTTTT
CDR3 protein: CASSLKGYTGELFF

D gene: -
clone size: few
V gene: TRBV11-3
J gene: TRBJ2-1
CDR3 DNA: TGTGCCAGCAGCTCCCCAGGGGGACTCCCTAATGAGCAGTTCTTC
CDR3 protein: CASSSPGGLPNEQFF

D gene: -
clone size: few
V gene: TRBV2
J gene: TRBJ1-3
CDR3 DNA: TGTGCCAGCAGTGCCATGGGTCTGGGAAACACCATATATTTT
CDR3 protein: CASSAMGLGNTIYF

D gene: -
clone size: few
V gene: TRBV5-1
J gene: TRBJ1-2
CDR3 DNA: TGCGCCAGCAGCCAAGATCGAACAGGGACCCTGGGAGGCTACACCTTC
CDR3 protein: CASSQDRTGTLGGYTF

D gene: -
clone size: few
V gene: TRBV6-8
J gene: TRBJ2-2
CDR3 DNA: TGTGCCAGCAGTTACTCGAGAAGCAGGCTAAACACCGGGGAGCTGTTTTTT
CDR3 protein: CASSYSRSRLNTGELFF

D gene: -
clone size: -
V gene: TRBV18
J gene: TRBJ2-2
CDR3 DNA: TGTGCCAGCTCACCAAAGGACGGAACCGGGGAGCTGTTTTTT
CDR3 protein: CASSPKDGTGELFF

D gene: TRBD1
clone size: -
V gene: TRBV5-1
J gene: TRBJ1-6
CDR3 DNA: TGCGCCAGCAGCTTGGGACAGGGCGGATCACCCCTCCACTTT
CDR3 protein: CASSLGQGGSPLHF

D gene: -
clone size: few
V gene: TRBV6-8
J gene: TRBJ2-1
CDR3 DNA: TGTGCCACCAAGACCCGGGACAATGAGCAGTTCTTC
CDR3 protein: CATKTRDNEQFF

D gene: TRBD2
clone size: few
V gene: TRBV4-1
J gene: TRBJ2-1
CDR3 DNA: TGCGCCAGCAGCCACACCGGGACTAGCGGGAAAGGTGAGCAGTTCTTC
CDR3 protein: CASSHTGTSGKGEQFF

D gene: TRBD1
clone size: -
V gene: TRBV6-8
J gene: TRBJ1-4
CDR3 DNA: TGTGCCAGCAGTGACGGACAGGGGTTTAATGAAAAACTGTTTTTT
CDR3 protein: CASSDGQGFNEKLFF

D gene: TRBD1
clone size: many
V gene: TRBV4-1
J gene: TRBJ1-2
CDR3 DNA: TGCGCCAGCAGCCAAGGCAGACAGGGGCATGGCTACACCTTC
CDR3 protein: CASSQGRQGHGYTF

D gene: TRBD1
clone size: -
V gene: TRBV5-1
J gene: TRBJ2-5
CDR3 DNA: TGCGCCAGCAGCTTACAACAGGGGTATAAAGAGACCCAGTACTTC
CDR3 protein: CASSLQQGYKETQYF

D gene: -
clone size: -
V gene: TRBV9
J gene: TRBJ2-2
CDR3 DNA: TGTGCCAGCAGCGCACCCGATGTAGGAGGGGGCGCGGACACCGGGGAGCTGTTTTTT
CDR3 protein: CASSAPDVGGGADTGELFF

D gene: -
clone size: few
V gene: TRBV9
J gene: TRBJ2-2
CDR3 DNA: TGTGCCAGCAGCGCCGGACAGAACACCGGGGAGCTGTTTTTT
CDR3 protein: CASSAGQNTGELFF

D gene: -
clone size: -
V gene: TRBV23-1
J gene: TRBJ2-3
CDR3 DNA: TGCGCCAGCAGTAAGCGCAAGGGCAGCGGCACAGATACGCAGTATTTT
CDR3 protein: CASSKRKGSGTDTQYF

D gene: -
clone size: -
V gene: TRBV6-8
J gene: TRBJ2-2
CDR3 DNA: TGTGCCATCCGCCGACAGGAAAGATCGGGCGGGGAGCTGTTTTTT
CDR3 protein: CAIRRQERSGGELFF

D gene: TRBD1
clone size: -
V gene: TRBV18
J gene: TRBJ2-3
CDR3 DNA: TGTGCCAGCTCACCAAGACAGGGTAGGGATACGCAGTATTTT
CDR3 protein: CASSPRQGRDTQYF

D gene: -
clone size: few
V gene: TRBV11-3
J gene: TRBJ2-7
CDR3 DNA: TGTGCCAGCAGCCTCGGGGTTACAACGTCCTACGAGCAGTACTTC
CDR3 protein: CASSLGVTTSYEQYF

D gene: -
clone size: many
V gene: TRBV7-6
J gene: TRBJ2-7
CDR3 DNA: TGTGCCAGCATCCTGGGGGGGGCAGGGGCCTACGAGCAGTACTTC
CDR3 protein: CASILGGAGAYEQYF

D gene: -
clone size: -
V gene: TRBV30
J gene: TRBJ1-2
CDR3 DNA: TGTGCCCAAATACGGGACGCCCTCCCTGGTGGCTACACCTTC
CDR3 protein: CAQIRDALPGGYTF

D gene: -
clone size: -
V gene: TRBV18
J gene: TRBJ1-5
CDR3 DNA: TGTGCCAGCTCGACAGAGCCGAATCAGCCCCAGCATTTT
CDR3 protein: CASSTEPNQPQHF

D gene: TRBD2
clone size: many
V gene: TRBV6-8
J gene: TRBJ2-7
CDR3 DNA: TGTGCCAGCAGGGACGGGGGACTAGCGGGAGAGGGCTCCTACGAGCAGTACTTC
CDR3 protein: CASRDGGLAGEGSYEQYF

D gene: TRBD2
clone size: many
V gene: TRBV11-3
J gene: TRBJ2-1
CDR3 DNA: TGTGCCAGCAGCCCCAGACTAGCGGGAGGTCTCCACAATGAGCAGTTCTTC
CDR3 protein: CASSPRLAGGLHNEQFF

D gene: -
clone size: -
V gene: TRBV6-8
J gene: TRBJ1-2
CDR3 DNA: TGTGCCAGCAGTTCTGGGGTGGGAATCTACACCTTC
CDR3 protein: CASSSGVGIYTF

D gene: -
clone size: once
V gene: TRBV29-1
J gene: TRBJ1-1
CDR3 DNA: TGCAGCGGCCGGCCTCAGGGGAACACTGAAGCTTTCTTT
CDR3 protein: CSGRPQGNTEAFF

D gene: TRBD2
clone size: many
V gene: TRBV11-3
J gene: TRBJ2-3
CDR3 DNA: TGTGCCAGCAGCTTAGTTAGCGGGAGGGTTACAGATACGCAGTATTTT
CDR3 protein: CASSLVSGRVTDTQYF

D gene: -
clone size: few
V gene: TRBV6-8
J gene: TRBJ2-3
CDR3 DNA: TGTGCCAGCAGTACGCAAGACCTCCTCACAGATACGCAGTATTTT
CDR3 protein: CASSTQDLLTDTQYF

D gene: -
clone size: few
V gene: TRBV11-3
J gene: TRBJ1-3
CDR3 DNA: TGTGCCAGCAGCTTGCGAGTGAGGACAGTGGGTTTAGGAAACACCATATATTTT
CDR3 protein: CASSLRVRTVGLGNTIYF

D gene: TRBD1
clone size: -
V gene: TRBV6-8
J gene: TRBJ2-7
CDR3 DNA: TGTGCCAGCAGTCGATCAGGGACAGGGACCTACGAGCAGTACTTC
CDR3 protein: CASSRSGTGTYEQYF

D gene: -
clone size: -
V gene: TRBV9
J gene: TRBJ1-2
CDR3 DNA: TGTGCCACGACCCCGGGGCCAGGTAGCTATGGCTACACCTTC
CDR3 protein: CATTPGPGSYGYTF

D gene: -
clone size: -
V gene: TRBV9
J gene: TRBJ2-7
CDR3 DNA: TGTGCCAGCAGAACCCAGGGGCGGGAGTTAAACTACGAGCAGTACTTC
CDR3 protein: CASRTQGRELNYEQYF

D gene: -
clone size: -
V gene: TRBV6-8
J gene: TRBJ2-5
CDR3 DNA: TGTGCCAGCAGTGAGGAGGGGGGGCCGTGGGAGACCCAGTACTTC
CDR3 protein: CASSEEGGPWETQYF

D gene: -
clone size: -
V gene: TRBV18
J gene: TRBJ2-1
CDR3 DNA: TGTGCCAGCTCACCTGGACATACTGCCTACAATGAGCAGTTCTTC
CDR3 protein: CASSPGHTAYNEQFF

D gene: -
clone size: -
V gene: TRBV6-4
J gene: TRBJ2-1
CDR3 DNA: TGTGCCAGCAGTAAGACACAGGCTCTCAGCTCCTACAATGAGCAGTTCTTC
CDR3 protein: CASSKTQALSSYNEQFF

D gene: TRBD1
clone size: many
V gene: TRBV6-8
J gene: TRBJ2-7
CDR3 DNA: TGTGCCACAGCCGGGACAGGGAAGGGCGAGCAGTACTTC
CDR3 protein: CATAGTGKGEQYF

D gene: TRBD2
clone size: medium-sized
V gene: TRBV15
J gene: TRBJ2-5
CDR3 DNA: TGTGCCACCAGCAGAGATCGGGGGGGCGTGGGAGAGACCCAGTACTTC
CDR3 protein: CATSRDRGGVGETQYF

D gene: TRBD1
clone size: -
V gene: TRBV19
J gene: TRBJ2-2
CDR3 DNA: TGTGCCAGTCTCGTTGGAGACAGGGACACCGGGGAGCTGTTTTTT
CDR3 protein: CASLVGDRDTGELFF